The present T cell receptor beta chain was sequenced within a study of persistence of HIV-infected CD4 T cells. Points from the study as a whole: Compared with CD3/CD28-stimulated cells, CMV- and Gag-responding cells showed lower TCRbeta richness.

On this clone itself: Its antigen is unidentified.

The immunoSEQ assay was version 4, run in survey mode. Repertoires were generated with immunoSEQ multiplex PCR, while TCRdb's copy carries only in-frame clones and drops some. The table shows 37,000 or so clones, with over 80% occurring only once. Germline V gene data show CDR1 as MNHEY and CDR2 as SVGEGT. Trimming took 0 bases from V and 0 from J; bases not matched to a gene: 3. The CDR3 spans 17 residues. Anti-CD3/anti-CD28 beads served as a nonspecific positive control stimulus. Responding CD4+ T cells were sorted by upregulation of both CD40 ligand and CD69. This chain connects TRBV6-2 or TRBV6-3 to TRBJ1-3, with 9 nucleotides matching TRBD1. The clonotype comes from an adult man with HIV who was CMV-seropositive. The sample in question was CD4+ T cells sorted from PBMCs after approximately 18-hour stimulation, obtained from a patient who received antiretroviral therapy. The CDR3, as DNA: TGTGCCAGCAGTTACTCAACAGGGGGCTACTCTGGAAACACCATATATTTT. Translation gives CASSYSTGGYSGNTIYF.